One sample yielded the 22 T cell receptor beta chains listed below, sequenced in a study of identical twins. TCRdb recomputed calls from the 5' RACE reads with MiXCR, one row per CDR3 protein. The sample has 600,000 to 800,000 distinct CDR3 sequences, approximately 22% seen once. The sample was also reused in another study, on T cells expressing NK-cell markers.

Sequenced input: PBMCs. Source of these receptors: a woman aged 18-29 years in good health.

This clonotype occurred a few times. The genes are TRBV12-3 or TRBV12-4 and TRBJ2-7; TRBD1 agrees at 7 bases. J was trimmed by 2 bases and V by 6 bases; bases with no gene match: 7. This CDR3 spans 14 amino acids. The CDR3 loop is CASSSTGRTYEQYF. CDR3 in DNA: TGTGCCAGCAGCTCGACAGGGCGGACCTACGAGCAGTACTTC.

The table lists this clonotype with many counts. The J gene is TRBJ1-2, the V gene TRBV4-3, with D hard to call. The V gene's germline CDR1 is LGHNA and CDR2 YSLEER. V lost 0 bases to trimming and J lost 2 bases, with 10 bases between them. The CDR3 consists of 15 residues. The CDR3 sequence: CASSQDILRNYGYTF. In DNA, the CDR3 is TGCGCCAGCAGCCAAGATATCCTCAGAAACTATGGCTACACCTTC.

Here the CDR3 reads CASSWAVSSFEQFF. The CDR3 coding sequence is TGTGCCAGCAGTTGGGCCGTCTCGTCCTTTGAGCAGTTCTTC. The gene calls are TRBV6-2 or TRBV6-3 and TRBJ2-1; D is unresolved. Trimming removed 4 bases from V and 9 bases from J, with 16 bases in between. Germline CDR1 reads MNHEY; CDR2 reads SVGEGT. The CDR3 runs 14 residues.

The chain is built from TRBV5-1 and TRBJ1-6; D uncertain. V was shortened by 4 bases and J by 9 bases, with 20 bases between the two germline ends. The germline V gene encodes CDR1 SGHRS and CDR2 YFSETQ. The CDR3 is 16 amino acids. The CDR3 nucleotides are TGCGCCAGCAGCCCGGCGGGTGACGGACTACCTTCACCCCTCCACTTT. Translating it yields CASSPAGDGLPSPLHF.

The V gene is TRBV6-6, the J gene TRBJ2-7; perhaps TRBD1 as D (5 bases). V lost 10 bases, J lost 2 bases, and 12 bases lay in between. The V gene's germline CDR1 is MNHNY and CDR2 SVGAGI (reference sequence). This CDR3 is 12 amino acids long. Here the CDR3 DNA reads TGTGCCACCAATGGCAGGGCCTACGAGCAGTACTTC. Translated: CATNGRAYEQYF.

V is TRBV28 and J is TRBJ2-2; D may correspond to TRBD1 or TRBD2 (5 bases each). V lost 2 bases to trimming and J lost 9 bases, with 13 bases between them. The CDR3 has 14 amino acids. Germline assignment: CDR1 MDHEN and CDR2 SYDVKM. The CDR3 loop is CASSLSEGIRELFF. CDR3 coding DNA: TGTGCCAGCAGTTTAAGTGAGGGGATCAGGGAGCTGTTTTTT.

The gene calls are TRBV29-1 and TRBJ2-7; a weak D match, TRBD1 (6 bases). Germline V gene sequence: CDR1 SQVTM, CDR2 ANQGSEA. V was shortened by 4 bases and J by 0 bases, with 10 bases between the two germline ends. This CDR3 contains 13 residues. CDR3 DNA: TGCAGCGTTGCGAGGACAGCCTCCTACGAGCAGTACTTC. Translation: CSVARTASYEQYF.

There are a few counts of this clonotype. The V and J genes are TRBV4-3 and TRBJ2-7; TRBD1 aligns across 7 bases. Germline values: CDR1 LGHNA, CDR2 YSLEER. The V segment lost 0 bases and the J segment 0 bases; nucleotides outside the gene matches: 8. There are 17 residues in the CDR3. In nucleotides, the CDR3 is TGCGCCAGCAGCCAAGATCTGGCCAGGGGGTCCTCCTACGAGCAGTACTTC. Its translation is CASSQDLARGSSYEQYF.

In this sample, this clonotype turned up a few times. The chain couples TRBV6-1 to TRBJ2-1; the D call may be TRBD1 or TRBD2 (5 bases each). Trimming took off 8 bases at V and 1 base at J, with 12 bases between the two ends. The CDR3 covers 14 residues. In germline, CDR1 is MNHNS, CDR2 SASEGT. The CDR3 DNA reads TGTGCCAGCCACGGTGGGGGATCCTACAATGAGCAGTTCTTC. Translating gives CASHGGGSYNEQFF.

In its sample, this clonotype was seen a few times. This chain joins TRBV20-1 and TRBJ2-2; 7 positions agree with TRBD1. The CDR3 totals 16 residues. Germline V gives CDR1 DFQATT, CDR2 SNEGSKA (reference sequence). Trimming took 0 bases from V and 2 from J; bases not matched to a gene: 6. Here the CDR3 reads CSARDPGQFNTGELFF. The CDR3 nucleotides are TGCAGTGCTAGAGACCCGGGACAGTTTAACACCGGGGAGCTGTTTTTT.

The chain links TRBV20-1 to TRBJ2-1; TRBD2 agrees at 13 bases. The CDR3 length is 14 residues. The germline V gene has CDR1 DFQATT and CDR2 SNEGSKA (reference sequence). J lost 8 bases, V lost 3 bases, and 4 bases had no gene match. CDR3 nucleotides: TGCAGTGCTAGTAAGGGACTAGCGGGGTATGAGCAGTTCTTC. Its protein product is CSASKGLAGYEQFF.

Written as DNA, the CDR3 is TGTGCCAGCAGCTTTAGAACTTCACACAATGAGCAGTTCTTC. Its protein is CASSFRTSHNEQFF. This chain uses TRBV7-2 with TRBJ2-1; D gene ambiguous. Trimming left V 3 bases short and J 5 bases short, with 11 bases between. Germline V lookup: CDR1 SGHTA, CDR2 FQGNSA. This CDR3 has 14 residues.

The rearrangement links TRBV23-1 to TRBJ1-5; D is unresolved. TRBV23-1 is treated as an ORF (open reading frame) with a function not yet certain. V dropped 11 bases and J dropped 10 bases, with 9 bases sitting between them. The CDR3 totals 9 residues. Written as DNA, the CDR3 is TGCGCCCCCAAGTGTCCCCAGCATTTT. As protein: CAPKCPQHF.

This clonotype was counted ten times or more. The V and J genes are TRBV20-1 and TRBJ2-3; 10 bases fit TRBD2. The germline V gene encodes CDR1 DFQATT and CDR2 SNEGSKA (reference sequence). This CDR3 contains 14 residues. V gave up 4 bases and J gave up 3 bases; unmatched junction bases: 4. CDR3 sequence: CSATLAGGTDTQYF. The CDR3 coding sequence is TGCAGTGCTACTTTAGCGGGGGGAACAGATACGCAGTATTTT.

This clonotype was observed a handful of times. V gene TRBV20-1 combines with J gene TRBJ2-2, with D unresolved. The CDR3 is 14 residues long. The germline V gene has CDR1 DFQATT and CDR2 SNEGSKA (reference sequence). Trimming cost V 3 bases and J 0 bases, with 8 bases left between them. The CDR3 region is CSASTDPNTGELFF. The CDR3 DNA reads TGCAGTGCTAGTACAGACCCGAACACCGGGGAGCTGTTTTTT.

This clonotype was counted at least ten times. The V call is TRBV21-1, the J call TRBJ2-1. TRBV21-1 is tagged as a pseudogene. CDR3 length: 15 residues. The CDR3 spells CASSKAPSGYNEQFF. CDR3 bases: TGTGCCAGCAGCAAAGCGCCGTCAGGCTACAATGAGCAGTTCTTC.

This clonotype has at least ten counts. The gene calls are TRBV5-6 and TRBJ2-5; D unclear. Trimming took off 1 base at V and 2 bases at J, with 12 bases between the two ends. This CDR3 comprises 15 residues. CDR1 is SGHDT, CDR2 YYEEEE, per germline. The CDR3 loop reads CASSLFVVGQETQYF. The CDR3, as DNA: TGTGCCAGCAGCTTGTTTGTAGTAGGGCAAGAGACCCAGTACTTC.

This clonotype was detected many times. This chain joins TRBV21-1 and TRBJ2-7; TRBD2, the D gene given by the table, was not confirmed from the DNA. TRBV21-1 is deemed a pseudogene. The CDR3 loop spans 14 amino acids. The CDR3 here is CASSRGLAGDEQYF. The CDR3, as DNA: TGTGCCAGCAGCAGGGGACTAGCGGGGGACGAGCAGTACTTC.

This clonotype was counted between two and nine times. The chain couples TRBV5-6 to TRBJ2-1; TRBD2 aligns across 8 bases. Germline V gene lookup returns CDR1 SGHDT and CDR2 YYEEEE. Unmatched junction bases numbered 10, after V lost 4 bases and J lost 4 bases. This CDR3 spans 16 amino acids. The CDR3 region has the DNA TGTGCCAGCAGCCTGATGCTAGCGGGTGATTACAATGAGCAGTTCTTC. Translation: CASSLMLAGDYNEQFF.

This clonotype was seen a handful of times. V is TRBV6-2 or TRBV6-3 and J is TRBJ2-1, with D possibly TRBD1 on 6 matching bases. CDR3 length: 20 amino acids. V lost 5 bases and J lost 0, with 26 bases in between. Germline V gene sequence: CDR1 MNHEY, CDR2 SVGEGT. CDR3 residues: CASSIGQIIGVQSSYNEQFF. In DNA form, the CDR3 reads TGTGCCAGCAGTATCGGACAGATAATTGGGGTTCAGAGCTCCTACAATGAGCAGTTCTTC.

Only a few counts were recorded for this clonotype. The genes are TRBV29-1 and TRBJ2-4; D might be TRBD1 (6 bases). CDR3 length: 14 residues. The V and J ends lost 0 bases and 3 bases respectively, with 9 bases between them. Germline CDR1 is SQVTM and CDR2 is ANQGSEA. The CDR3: CSVEDGRGKNIQYF. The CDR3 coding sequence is TGCAGCGTTGAAGACGGCAGGGGCAAAAACATTCAGTACTTC. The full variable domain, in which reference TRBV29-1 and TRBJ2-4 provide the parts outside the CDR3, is SAVISQKPSRDICQRGTSLTIQCQVDSQVTMMFWYRQQPGQSLTLIATANQGSEATYESGFVIDKFPISRPNLTFSTLTVSNMSPEDSSIYLCSVEDGRGKNIQYFGAGTRLSVL.

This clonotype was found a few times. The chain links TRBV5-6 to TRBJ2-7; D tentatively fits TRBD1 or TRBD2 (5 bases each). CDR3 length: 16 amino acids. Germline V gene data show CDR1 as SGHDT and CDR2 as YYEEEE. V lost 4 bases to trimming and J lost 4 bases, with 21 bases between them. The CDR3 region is CASSPVGRGGIYEQYF. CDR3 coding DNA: TGTGCCAGCAGCCCAGTAGGACGTGGGGGAATTTACGAGCAGTACTTC. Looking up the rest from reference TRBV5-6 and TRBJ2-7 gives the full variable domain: DAGVTQSPTHLIKTRGQQVTLRCSPKSGHDTVSWYQQALGQGPQFIFQYYEEEERQRGNFPDRFSGHQFPNYSSELNVNALLLGDSALYLCASSPVGRGGIYEQYFGPGTRLTVT.